This T cell receptor (beta chain) was captured in a study of blood T cells in healthy people across ages. For every donor, a draw yielded roughly 10 milliliters of peripheral blood. Using a J-beta primer mix together with a sample-barcoded 5' primer, a second PCR was run for about 7 to 12 cycles. TCRdb analysed the 5' RACE reads with MiXCR anew, one entry per CDR3 protein. The sample holds 800,000 or so distinct CDR3 sequences, around 62% seen once. The V end lost 5 bases, the J end lost 2 bases, and 10 bases lay between the germline ends. CDR3 length: 13 amino acids. Germline CDR1 and CDR2: SGHAT and FQNNGV.

The material sequenced was blood. The clonotype comes from a man aged 25-45 years in good health. The V gene is TRBV11-2, the J gene TRBJ2-7; the D is unclear. The CDR3 DNA is TGTGCCAGCAGCGGGGTTGGGGCCTACGAGCAGTACTTC. Amino acids: CASSGVGAYEQYF.